What follows are 13 T cell receptor beta chains derived from one specimen sequenced in a study of identical twins (dated by TCRdb to about 2016). The protocol used for the library was 5' RACE. Sequenced on an Illumina HiSeq 2000. TCRdb ran its own pipeline on the public reads, namely fastp trimming at Q25 and MiXCR clone calling, and kept in-frame beta chains. Each entry is one CDR3 protein sequence, shown with its most common DNA and genes. This sample is represented by hundreds of thousands of distinct CDR3 sequences; under 8.5% of them were singletons. 1.5% to 2% of the sample belongs to the ten largest clones. In addition, the sample was reused for a study of yellow fever vaccine responses in identical twins.

Sequenced material: PBMCs. The origin of the receptors is a woman aged 18-35 years in good health.

This clonotype turned up a few times. CDR3 amino acids: CASMTSWENIQYF. CDR3 bases: TGTGCCAGCATGACTAGCTGGGAAAACATTCAGTACTTC. J is TRBJ2-4 and V is TRBV25-1; TRBD2 matches at 7 bases. Germline assignment: CDR1 MGHDK and CDR2 SYGVNS. J gave up 5 bases and V 7 bases, and 5 bases lay outside the gene matches. The CDR3 loop spans 13 amino acids.

This clonotype was seen at least ten times. The J gene is TRBJ2-7, the V gene TRBV20-1, with unresolved D. Trimming shortened V by 2 bases and J by 4 bases, and 15 bases separated the two germline ends. This CDR3 comprises 14 residues. Germline V gene lookup returns CDR1 DFQATT and CDR2 SNEGSKA (reference sequence). In DNA form, the CDR3 reads TGCAGTGCTAGAAAAGGCTGGCAATCGTACGAGCAGTACTTC. Translated, it gives CSARKGWQSYEQYF.

This clonotype came up many times. The chain employs TRBV11-2 and TRBJ2-4; TRBD1 matches at 9 bases. Unmatched junction bases numbered 6, after V lost 5 bases and J lost 1 base. CDR3 size: 16 residues. Germline CDR1 is SGHAT and CDR2 is FQNNGV. CDR3 bases: TGTGCCAGCAGCCCTCGGGACAGGGAGGCCAAAAACATTCAGTACTTC. Protein: CASSPRDREAKNIQYF.

V is TRBV20-1 and J is TRBJ2-1; 11 bases fit TRBD2. V lost 2 bases to trimming and J lost 4 bases; unmatched junction nucleotides: 10. Germline CDR1 and CDR2: DFQATT and SNEGSKA (reference sequence). The CDR3 is 17 amino acids. In nucleotides, the CDR3 is TGCAGTGCTAGATCCAGTCCGGGACTAGCGGCATACAATGAGCAGTTCTTC. This encodes CSARSSPGLAAYNEQFF.

This clonotype came up many times. This chain uses TRBV10-3 with TRBJ2-3; 8 bases align to TRBD2. V shed 0 bases, J shed 1 base, and the junction held 3 bases outside the gene matches. Per germline, CDR1 ENHRY and CDR2 SYGVKD. CDR3 size: 16 residues. The CDR3 loop is CAISESSSGGTDTQYF. The CDR3 DNA reads as TGTGCCATCAGTGAGTCGAGTAGCGGGGGCACAGATACGCAGTATTTT.

This clonotype was seen more than once but under ten times. The V call is TRBV11-2, the J call TRBJ2-7; D possibly corresponds to TRBD2 (6 bases). Looked up from germline, CDR1 is SGHAT and CDR2 is FQNNGV. The CDR3 is made up of 12 amino acids. Trimming stripped 8 bases from V and 3 bases from J, with 11 bases between. The CDR3 DNA follows: TGTGCCAGCGGCGGGGCAGGCTACGAGCAGTACTTC. Translated, it gives CASGGAGYEQYF.

This clonotype was counted only a few times. The V and J genes are TRBV5-1 and TRBJ2-1; 8 bases agree with TRBD2. The CDR3 sequence is 17 residues long. V lost 5 bases to trimming and J lost 3 bases; unmatched junction nucleotides: 13. CDR1 is SGHRS, CDR2 YFSETQ, per germline. The CDR3 loop is CASSEVIVAGNYNEQFF. For the CDR3, the DNA is TGCGCCAGCAGTGAGGTGATTGTAGCGGGAAACTACAATGAGCAGTTCTTC.

This clonotype was observed many times. This CDR3 reads CASSQVGLVQFF. The CDR3, as DNA: TGTGCCAGCAGCCAAGTGGGACTCGTACAGTTCTTC. The rearrangement links TRBV14 to TRBJ2-1, with D possibly TRBD2 on 6 matching bases. There are 12 residues in the CDR3. Per the germline V gene, CDR1 is SGHDN and CDR2 is FVKESK. V was pared by 1 base and J by 13 bases, with 11 bases between. Combining the CDR3 with reference TRBV14 and TRBJ2-1 gives the whole variable domain EAGVTQFPSHSVIEKGQTVTLRCDPISGHDNLYWYRRVMGKEIKFLLHFVKESKQDESGMPNNRFLAERTGGTYSTLKVQPAELEDSGVYFCASSQVGLVQFFGPGTRLTVL.

The rearrangement uses TRBV4-1 and TRBJ2-7; no clear D. This CDR3 spans 13 amino acids. Germline V lookup: CDR1 MGHRA, CDR2 YSYEKL. Trimming took 0 bases from V and 4 from J, leaving 7 bases between them. Written as DNA, the CDR3 is TGCGCCAGCAGCCAAGATGTTGGGTACGAGCAGTACGTC. Translating it yields CASSQDVGYEQYV.

V and J are TRBV29-1 and TRBJ2-7; D is uncertain. Trimming removed 0 bases from V and 3 bases from J, with 9 bases in between. The germline V gene encodes CDR1 SQVTM and CDR2 ANQGSEA. The CDR3 contains 13 residues. CDR3 loop: CSVEDPQSYEQYF. The CDR3 bases are TGCAGCGTTGAAGATCCCCAGAGCTACGAGCAGTACTTC.

The chain is built from TRBV5-1 and TRBJ2-1; possibly TRBD1 for D (6 bases). The CDR3 contains 12 residues. Germline V gene data show CDR1 as SGHRS and CDR2 as YFSETQ. V dropped 1 base and J dropped 13 bases, with 12 bases sitting between them. The CDR3 nucleotides read TGCGCCAGCAGCTTGATACAGGGAGAACAGTTCTTC. The encoded protein is CASSLIQGEQFF.

This clonotype was recorded many times. V usage is TRBV7-6 and J usage is TRBJ2-5; 11 bases are shared with TRBD2. The CDR3 loop spans 16 amino acids. The V segment lost 1 base and the J segment 1 base; nucleotides outside the gene matches: 2. The germline gives CDR1 SGHVS, CDR2 FNYEAQ. The CDR3 reads CASSLVLAGVQETQYF. The CDR3 coding sequence is TGTGCCAGCAGCTTAGTACTAGCGGGAGTCCAAGAGACCCAGTACTTC.

Regarding this clonotype: Compared with germline, one end of the junction differs, possibly owing to a read error. The chain recombines TRBV20-1 with TRBJ2-5; D gene ambiguous. CDR3 size: 13 residues. CDR1 is DFQATT, CDR2 SNEGSKA, per germline (reference sequence). The CDR3 coding sequence is TGCAGTGCTAGGGACGCCGCTCAAGCGACCCAGTACTTC. This codes for CSARDAAQATQYF.